This TCR beta chain was sequenced during a study of T-cell reconstitution after alpha-beta-depleted transplantation in children. Preparation of the TCRbeta library used unique molecular identifiers. Using its own MiXCR run on the PCR reads, TCRdb lists one record per CDR3 protein. Among 40,000 to 60,000 distinct CDR3 sequences listed, around a tenth were seen once. CDR3 length: 13 amino acids. Germline values: CDR1 KGHSH, CDR2 LQKENI. V lost 4 bases and J lost 2, with 5 bases in between. This clonotype was counted at least ten times. As yet, its antigen is unknown. General study findings and limits: At the one-year point after transplant, T-cell counts and TCRbeta diversity were found to come mostly from T cells that had been newly produced.

The sequence derives from a male patient aged 2 to 10 who had a stem cell transplant for chronic granulomatous disease, so the T cells may come from the graft donor. Sequencing used PBMCs, mostly from graft donor cells, obtained 60 days after TCRalphabeta/CD19-depleted stem cell transplant. V is TRBV18 and J is TRBJ2-2; D is uncertain. The CDR3: CASSLLNTGELFF. The CDR3 nucleotides are TGTGCCAGCTCACTGCTAAACACCGGGGAGCTGTTTTTT.